This T cell receptor beta chain was recorded in a study of cytomegalovirus exposure and HLA in healthy donors (dated by TCRdb to the late 2010s). At the level of the whole study: An earlier analysis of around 600 of the donors reported 250 to 300 Gb of sequence data and approximately 110 million unique TCR beta sequences from 150 million to 200 million T cells. Roughly 300 gigabases of sequencing data and approximately 93 million unique TCR sequences were included in an early release covering several hundred HLA-typed donors. The genetic ancestry cluster associated with self-reported Caucasian donors included approximately 85% of the roughly 400 genotyped donors. The study was designed to test whether signatures of past pathogen exposure could be identified by cataloging public T cell receptors. The study used immunosequencing to profile the T cell repertoires of more than 650 subjects and linked those repertoires to cytomegalovirus serostatus. A separate validation cohort of approximately 130 different subjects was used in addition to the approximately 640-subject first cohort. To predict cytomegalovirus infection status, the study combined high-throughput TCR immunosequencing, statistical association of individual TCRs with disease status, and machine learning. To study patterns of TCR occurrence, a later analysis re-analyzed previously published TCR beta repertoires from 666 donors and added high-resolution HLA genotyping. In the later analysis, no new phenotypic data were used to find candidate immune exposures; instead, reliance was placed on TCR beta sequences and their occurrence across donors. In an earlier analysis of 500 to 650 of the donors, high-throughput TCR beta sequencing was used to judge whether each TCR beta V gene segment behaved as functional or pseudogenic. Donor age, sex, ethnicity and CMV serostatus were compiled together with the repertoire data. Genome-wide SNP genotypes for about three fifths of the roughly 670 donors were used in a later genetic analysis, which treated that subset as a discovery cohort. All discovery cohort repertoires had been generated on a single sequencing platform. Both class I and class II loci were covered by HLA typing, at four-digit resolution. Typing coverage varied by locus: about 620-640 donors for A, B, C, DRB1 and DQB1; 522 for DQA1; approximately 570 for DPA1; around 450 for DPB1. About 5 DR-DQ haplotypes were handled as single units for association and clustering, since linkage in the cohort was strong. Among some 400 genotyped donors of the cohort, an average of roughly 230,000 unique TCR beta nucleotide sequences was sequenced per donor, of which about 19% were non-productive.

Turning to this clone: The antigen it recognizes is unknown. Qualities for individual bases were not recorded, and no much larger clone is one base off.

Per the germline V gene, SGHRS is the CDR1 and YFSETQ is the CDR2. Trimming removed 3 bases from V and 5 bases from J, leaving 14 bases between the germline ends. Taken from cysteine to phenylalanine, the CDR3 has 14 residues. Only the CDR3 part of the read is kept: 42 bases, read in frame from the first base. Library method: the immunoSEQ multiplex PCR assay. For the multiplex PCR, a mixture combining 60 forward primers for TCR Vbeta segments and 13 reverse primers for TCR Jbeta segments was used. The CDR3 region of rearranged TCR beta genes was amplified from genomic DNA with a multiplex PCR assay. The amplified TCR beta libraries were sequenced on the Illumina HiSeq System as 87-base-pair reads. The authors' analysis ran thus. In a later analysis, roughly 80 million unique TCR beta chains were counted across the roughly 610 repertoires, and around 10 million of these chains were shared by at least two donors. Raw reads were error-corrected and collapsed into unique sequences by a nearest-neighbor algorithm in which closely related sequences were merged to remove PCR and sequencing errors. To assign V, D and J gene segments, CDR3 sequences were aligned to IMGT reference sequences. Each retained sequence needed at least a six-nucleotide match to both a V gene segment and a J gene segment. A rearrangement was called productive if the CDR3 had no stop codons and remained in frame with V and J, and every other rearrangement was called non-productive. CDR3 was defined by IMGT convention, running from the second conserved V-encoded cysteine to the conserved J-encoded phenylalanine. In an earlier analysis of 587 of the donors, sequences lacking an unambiguous match to a single V gene segment were excluded. In an earlier analysis of several hundred of the donors, V segments were called functional above 56.7% productive rearrangements and were called segregating when the between-donor standard deviation exceeded 5%. A statistical classification framework was built to diagnose cytomegalovirus status from the catalog of TCR beta chain sequences. In a later analysis, TCR nucleotide sequences were compared against IMGT/GENE-DB human TR gene sequences so that V and J genes could be assigned. The TCRdist pipeline was used in a later analysis to assign CDR3 sequences and most-parsimonious VDJ recombination scenarios. A later analysis defined each TCR beta chain by its CDR3 amino acid sequence plus V-gene family, and excluded reads lacking a unique V-gene family. To address suspected cross-contamination and a sequencing artifact, a later analysis removed 592 highly shared, low-generation-probability nucleotide sequences. In a later analysis, a clonal expansion index was calculated for each public chain from normalized within-repertoire ranks of inferred template counts. In a later analysis, generation probabilities were computed using a VDJ recombination model fitted to out-of-frame rearrangements, and the results were checked against IGoR. In a later analysis, TCR-TCR, TCR-HLA and TCR-CMV co-occurrence was scored with hypergeometric tests, and a repertoire-size bias correction was applied to TCR pairs. False discovery rates were estimated in a later analysis by permuting HLA or CMV assignments 20 times. In a later analysis, co-occurring TCRs were grouped with DBSCAN, and TCRdist sequence similarity was added when clustering was performed within HLA-allele-positive subsets. For co-occurrence clustering, repertoires with fewer than 30,000 or more than 120,000 public chains were excluded, along with roughly 5 repertoires with anomalous nucleotide sharing. In its TCRdb copy, this immuneACCESS table keeps in-frame sequences only and misses some clones. Where compared with another copy, unresolved V genes explain less than half of these, and the others have no known cause. D and trimming were read from the DNA, whereas the V and J calls and clone size are those reported in that table. The sample table shows 85,000 to 95,000 clones, and 63% are seen once. Around 6.3% of the sample lies in the top ten.

Broader findings and caveats from the paper: A further reported finding was that TCR beta sequences accurately predicted the HLA-A and HLA-B alleles for most subjects in the first cohort. Immune exposure information for the cohort was limited to CMV serostatus. A later analysis found that HLA-associated TCR beta chains were more clonally expanded and had lower generation probabilities than equally common non-associated chains. The sequencing pipeline was judged likely to have produced a cluster of highly shared sequence variants as a technical artifact. In a later analysis, TCR association rates were found to vary across HLA loci, with the most associated TCRs seen for DRB1 alleles and the fewest for HLA-C alleles. According to a later analysis, most CMV-associated TCR beta chains appeared to be HLA-restricted, and the HLA associations seemed to be driven largely by CMV exposure. Strong co-occurrence of HLA alleles, especially DR and DQ, made assigning TCR associations to individual alleles difficult. The study listed 150 to 200 TCR beta chains as associated with cytomegalovirus. Over 15 rarely observed V segments, including chromosome 9 orphons, were excluded from the earlier analysis of about 500 of the donors because counts were too low. Only TCR beta chains were sequenced in this cohort, and the absence of alpha or paired-chain data limited detectable features. HLA typing was unavailable for some donors at each locus, so association tests used only the typed subset. Linkage disequilibrium might explain the correlated functional status among segregating V segments, but an unknown experimental factor could not be excluded. The authors suggested that the approach could potentially be extended to other disease states and immunological phenotypes. In a later genetic analysis, fewer N-insertions in productive TCRs were reported among donors in an Asian-associated ancestry cluster than the roughly 710-donor mean. Across donors, most TCR sequences were observed very rarely, whereas some public TCRs were present in many individuals. The classifier was reported to diagnose cytomegalovirus status with high specificity and sensitivity in both the original cohort and the validation cohort. In a later genetic analysis, a missense DCLRE1C variant was associated with V-gene and J-gene trimming of TCR beta chains, and the association was replicated in an independent cohort. Some IMGT-functional V segments, including TRBV6-2 and TRBV6-3, could not be told apart with the 87-base-pair reads, so those segments were excluded. Three of the identified cytomegalovirus-associated TCR beta chains were confirmed in vitro to be specific for cytomegalovirus antigens. In a later analysis, several top co-occurrence clusters were reported to appear linked to parvovirus B19, influenza, CMV and Epstein-Barr virus. In an earlier analysis of about 540 of the donors, most TCR beta V segments were observed in productive rearrangements about 87% or about 30% of the time, broadly matching IMGT annotations. The presence/absence analyses assumed that sequencing depth was roughly uniform across donors, and that assumption may not be true. At a false discovery rate of 0.05, a later analysis linked 16,951 TCR beta sequences to specific HLA alleles.

The cohort was made up of 650 to 700 healthy bone marrow donors. At the time of sampling, all cohort members were nominally healthy, though unrecorded immune exposures were likely present. The donor tested CMV seronegative, placing the donor among the roughly 340 seronegative members of the cohort. Every donor gave a peripheral blood sample, and the peripheral blood mononuclear cells from that sample were used for TCR beta sequencing. The Qiagen DNeasy Blood Extraction Kit was used to extract genomic DNA from the blood cell samples. Sample: PBMCs. The origin of this receptor is a woman aged 25 to 39 in good health and CMV-seronegative. The sequence links TRBV5-1 to TRBJ1-1, with the D gene not clear enough to name. The DNA is TGCGCCAGCAGCTATAGGATGGGAGGGACTGAAGCTTTCTTT. Its protein product is CASSYRMGGTEAFF.